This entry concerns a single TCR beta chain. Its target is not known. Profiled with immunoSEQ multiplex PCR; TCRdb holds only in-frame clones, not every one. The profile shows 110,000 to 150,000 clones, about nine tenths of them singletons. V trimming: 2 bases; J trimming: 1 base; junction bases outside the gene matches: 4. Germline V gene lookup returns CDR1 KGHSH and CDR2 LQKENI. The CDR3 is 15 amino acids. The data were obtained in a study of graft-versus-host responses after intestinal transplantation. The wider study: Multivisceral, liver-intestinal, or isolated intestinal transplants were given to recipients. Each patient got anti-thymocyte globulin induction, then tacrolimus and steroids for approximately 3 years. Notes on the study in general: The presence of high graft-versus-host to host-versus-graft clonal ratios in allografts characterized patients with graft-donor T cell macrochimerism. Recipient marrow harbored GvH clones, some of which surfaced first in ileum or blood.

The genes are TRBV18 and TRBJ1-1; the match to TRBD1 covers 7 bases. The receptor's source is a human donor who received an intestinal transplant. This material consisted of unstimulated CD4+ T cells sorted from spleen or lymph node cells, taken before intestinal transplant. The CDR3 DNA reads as TGTGCCAGCTCACCAGAGGGACAGTCGAACACTGAAGCTTTCTTT. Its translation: CASSPEGQSNTEAFF.